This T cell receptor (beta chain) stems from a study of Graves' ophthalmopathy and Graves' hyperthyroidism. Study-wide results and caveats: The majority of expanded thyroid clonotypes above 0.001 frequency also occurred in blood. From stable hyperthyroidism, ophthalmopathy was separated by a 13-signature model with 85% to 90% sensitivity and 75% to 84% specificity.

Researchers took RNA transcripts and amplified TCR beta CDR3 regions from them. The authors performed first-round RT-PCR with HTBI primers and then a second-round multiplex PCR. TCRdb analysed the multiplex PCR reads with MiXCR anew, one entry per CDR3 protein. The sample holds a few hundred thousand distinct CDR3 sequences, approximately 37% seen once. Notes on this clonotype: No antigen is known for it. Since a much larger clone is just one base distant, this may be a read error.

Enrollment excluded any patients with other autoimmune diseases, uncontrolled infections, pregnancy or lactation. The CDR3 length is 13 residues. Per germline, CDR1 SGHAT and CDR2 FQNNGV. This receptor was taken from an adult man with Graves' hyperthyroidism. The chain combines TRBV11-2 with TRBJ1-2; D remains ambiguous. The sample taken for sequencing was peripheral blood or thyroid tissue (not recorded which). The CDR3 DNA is TGTGCCAGCAGATTAGGAAGCATCTATGGCTACACCTTC. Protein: CASRLGSIYGYTF.